This is a list of T cell receptor beta chains from one sample in a study of T cell repertoires in cytomegalovirus infection. In TCRdb, the reads were re-called with MiXCR into one record per CDR3 protein. The sample lists more than 650,000 distinct CDR3 sequences, under 40% occurring once. The sample was PBMCs. All receptors derive from a human donor in good health (CMV status not recorded). Some clones in this sample may be carry-over from other donors' samples. Each CDR3 is given with its conserved first and last residue. The listing skips clone size in some rows; elsewhere it reads once, few, many or a size class.

v_call	j_call	clone_size	cdr3_aa
TRBV28	TRBJ2-7	NA	CASGPPGISSYEQYF
TRBV7-8	TRBJ2-3	many	CASSLEGFDTDTQYF
TRBV4-1	TRBJ2-7	once	CASSQGRERAWEQYF
TRBV28	TRBJ1-5	few	CASSSPGAGSNQPQHF
TRBV4-1	TRBJ1-5	few	CASSQVGTALNQPQHF
TRBV4-1	TRBJ1-2	few	CASSQDLGAANYGYTF
TRBV6-1	TRBJ2-7	NA	CASPPRGGGSYEQYF
TRBV28	TRBJ2-4	NA	CASTSGGLGKNIQYF
TRBV28	TRBJ1-5	many	CASSSSVLPGQPQHF
TRBV5-1	TRBJ1-1	NA	CASRNRDPNTEAFF
TRBV5-4	TRBJ1-3	NA	CASRMGGGLGNTIYF
TRBV7-8	TRBJ1-2	many	CASSLVQSQLAVYTF
TRBV20-1	TRBJ1-5	NA	CSAVNGFSNQPQHF
TRBV6-6	TRBJ2-7	few	CASSYQRGQGSWSSYEQYF
TRBV20-1	TRBJ2-1	NA	CSGQASGSIYNEQFF
TRBV7-2	TRBJ1-5	NA	CASSLAAAAGPNQPPPF
TRBV7-2	TRBJ1-1	many	CASSPYSDRTNTEAFF
TRBV9	TRBJ2-7	NA	CASSPRVGSYEQYF
TRBV27	TRBJ2-3	few	CASGQVKATDTQYF
TRBV7-9	TRBJ2-7	many	CASSARLGYEQYF